This T cell receptor (beta chain) came from a study of Ad26.COV2.S vaccination and SARS-CoV-2 variants. Turning to the study itself: In the study, Ad26.COV2.S was injected intramuscularly once, or twice 56 days apart.

The assay was immunoSEQ multiplex PCR, and TCRdb's table has in-frame clones only and misses some. The profile shows 300,000 to 400,000 clones, about 85% of them singletons. Specified treatment: around 19 received Ad26.COV2.S at low or high dose, single or two shots; roughly five received placebo; per-sample allocation not given. The investigators took samples on day 63 after the first vaccine or placebo injection. CDR1 and CDR2 from the germline V gene are MGHDK and SYGVNS. This CDR3 is built from 14 residues. Trimming took off 3 bases at V and 0 bases at J, with 8 bases between the two ends. The clonotype comes from a person aged 18-65 years who received the Ad26.COV2.S COVID-19 vaccine or a placebo. This rearrangement joins TRBV25-1 to TRBJ1-1, with D possibly TRBD1 on 5 matching bases. The specimen comprised peripheral blood, sampled in a trial of Ad26.COV2.S vaccine versus placebo. The CDR3, as DNA: TGTGCCAGCAGTGAGCCGGGACTGAACACTGAAGCTTTCTTT. As protein: CASSEPGLNTEAFF.